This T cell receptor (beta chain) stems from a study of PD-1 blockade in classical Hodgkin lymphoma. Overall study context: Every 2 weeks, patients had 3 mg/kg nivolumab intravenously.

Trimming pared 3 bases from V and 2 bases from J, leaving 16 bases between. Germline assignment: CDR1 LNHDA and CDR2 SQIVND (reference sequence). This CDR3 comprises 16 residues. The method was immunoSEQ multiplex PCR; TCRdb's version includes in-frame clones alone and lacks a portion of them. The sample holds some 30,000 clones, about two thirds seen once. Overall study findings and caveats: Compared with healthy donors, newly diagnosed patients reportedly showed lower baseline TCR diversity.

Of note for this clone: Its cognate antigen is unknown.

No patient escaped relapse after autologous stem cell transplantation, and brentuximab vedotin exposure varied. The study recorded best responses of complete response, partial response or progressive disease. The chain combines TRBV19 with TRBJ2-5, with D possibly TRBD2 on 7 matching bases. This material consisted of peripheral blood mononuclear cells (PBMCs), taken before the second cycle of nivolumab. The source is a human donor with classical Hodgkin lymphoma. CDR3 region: CASSMGGPSGQETQYF. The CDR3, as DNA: TGTGCCAGTAGTATGGGGGGGCCGAGCGGACAAGAGACCCAGTACTTC.